This TCR beta chain was captured by sequencing in a study of beta chain features in type 1 diabetes. Points from the study as a whole: The study found that naive, central memory and Treg TCRB repertoires appeared more similar in patients than in healthy donors. PCR might preferentially amplify shorter templates, equally in patients and controls.

Isolation of CD4+ naive, central memory, regulatory and stem cell-like memory cells was achieved by sorting via CD45RO/CCR7/CD25/CD127/CD95/CD27. CDR3 length equals 13 residues. Deletions cut 2 bases from V and 3 bases from J, with 6 bases between. Germline assignment: CDR1 MGHDK and CDR2 SYGVNS. The whole isolated RNA underwent reverse transcription, so sequencing captured expressed TCRB transcripts. Method: immunoSEQ multiplex PCR; TCRdb's copy keeps in-frame clones and lacks some. The sample carries more than 300,000 clones, less than 15% recorded once. Of note for this clone: Its antigen is currently unknown.

Sequencing was done on a sample of naive CD4+ T cells from blood. The chain is built from TRBV25-1 and TRBJ2-3; possibly TRBD2 for D (6 bases). The receptor comes from a woman aged 18-30 years in good health. CDR3 coding DNA: TGTGCCAGCAGTGAACGGGGGACAGATACGCAGTATTTT. It is translated as CASSERGTDTQYF.